Shown below are 6 T cell receptor beta chains from a single sample sequenced in a study of blood T cell repertoires in COVID-19. Profiling relied on immunoSEQ multiplex PCR, and the TCRdb table lists in-frame clones only, not all of them. The sample consists of about 170,000 clones, approximately 83% of them appearing once. Sequencing used peripheral blood. These receptors originate from a man in his sixties or seventies with active or convalescent COVID-19.

This clone was detected only once. CDR3 loop: CASSGVDSRNSPLHF. DNA of the CDR3: TGCGCCAGCAGCGGGGTGGACAGCCGGAATTCACCCCTCCACTTT. The chain couples TRBV5-1 to TRBJ1-6; D is perhaps TRBD1 (6 bases). Trimming removed 4 bases at V and 7 bases at J, with 15 bases between. The germline V gene encodes CDR1 SGHRS and CDR2 YFSETQ. This CDR3 is built from 15 residues.

This rearrangement joins TRBV5-6 to TRBJ2-6; TRBD1 matches 8 bases. The germline CDR1 and CDR2 sequences are SGHDT and YYEEEE. This CDR3 region has 18 residues. With V trimmed by 1 base and J by 0 bases, 6 bases remained unmatched. The CDR3 bases are TGTGCCAGCAGCTTGTTGGGACAGGTCCGCTCTGGGGCCAACGTCCTGACTTTC. Residues: CASSLLGQVRSGANVLTF.

The chain recombines TRBV6-5 with TRBJ2-2; D unclear. V shed 2 bases and J shed 4 bases, with 8 bases lying between them. CDR3 size: 14 residues. CDR1 MNHEY and CDR2 SVGAGI come from the germline V gene. The chain's CDR3 is CASSYTDPTGELFF. CDR3 nucleotide sequence: TGTGCCAGCAGTTACACAGACCCCACCGGGGAGCTGTTTTTT.

The chain has TRBV19 and TRBJ2-5; D is ambiguous. V was trimmed by 5 bases and J by 5 bases, leaving 12 bases between them. The CDR3 has 13 amino acids. Germline CDR1 LNHDA, CDR2 SQIVND (reference sequence). The CDR3 loop reads CASSLIPQETQYF. DNA of the CDR3: TGTGCCAGTAGTCTGATCCCCCAGGAGACCCAGTACTTC.

The chain recombines TRBV19 with TRBJ2-1; 8 bases align to TRBD1. The CDR3 consists of 17 residues. Germline CDR1 LNHDA, CDR2 SQIVND (reference sequence). V lost 6 bases, J lost 3 bases, and 13 bases stayed unmatched. As DNA, the CDR3 is TGTGCCAGTAGCCGACTACAGGGGGGCCATGACTACAATGAGCAGTTCTTC. Translated, it gives CASSRLQGGHDYNEQFF.

The chain links TRBV6-5 to TRBJ2-7; weak D call: TRBD2 (6 bases). The CDR3 has 15 residues. Germline CDR1 and CDR2: MNHEY and SVGAGI. Trimming pared 0 bases from V and 5 bases from J, leaving 14 bases between. CDR3 amino acids: CASSYSPVAANEQYF. The CDR3, as DNA: TGTGCCAGCAGTTACTCTCCAGTAGCGGCGAACGAGCAGTACTTC.